Listed here are 29 T cell receptor beta chains from one sample, sequenced in a study of blood T cell repertoires in COVID-19 (TCRdb year 2020). The method behind the library was the immunoSEQ multiplex PCR assay. This immuneACCESS table, as held by TCRdb, lists in-frame sequences with V and J called but not all clones. Of the missing ones, under half trace to an unresolved V gene in checked studies; the others have no known cause. Here the sample has fewer than 450,000 clones; under 95% occur a single time. The ten top clones hold about 3.5% of the sample. What was sequenced was peripheral blood. All receptors come from a woman aged 18-29 years who had recovered from COVID-19.

This chain uses TRBV11-3 with TRBJ1-2; TRBD1 aligns across 7 bases. This CDR3 has 16 amino acids. Germline assignment: CDR1 SGHNT and CDR2 YENEEA. After removal of 0 bases from V and 2 bases from J, the junction contained 6 bases not matched to a gene. The CDR3 loop reads CASSLDPTTGNYGYTF. CDR3 DNA sequence: TGTGCCAGCAGCTTAGACCCAACGACAGGGAACTATGGCTACACCTTC.

The V and J genes are TRBV2 and TRBJ2-1; 10 nucleotides align to TRBD2. CDR1 is SNHLY and CDR2 is FYNNEI in the germline V gene. V lost 7 bases to trimming and J lost 7 bases; unmatched junction nucleotides: 10. The CDR3 has 15 amino acids. Here the CDR3 reads CASIRGLAMENEQFF. Here the CDR3 DNA reads TGTGCCAGCATAAGGGGACTAGCGATGGAGAATGAGCAGTTCTTC.

The count of this clone is one. The chain combines TRBV4-3 with TRBJ2-6; perhaps TRBD1 as D (6 bases). There are 16 residues in the CDR3. CDR1 LGHNA and CDR2 YSLEER come from the germline V gene. Between the trimmed V and J ends, which lost 4 bases and 0 bases, there was a span of 10 bases. For the CDR3, the DNA is TGCGCCAGCAGCCGCGACAGGAGCTCTGGGGCCAACGTCCTGACTTTC. It translates to CASSRDRSSGANVLTF.

V and J are TRBV29-1 and TRBJ1-3; maybe TRBD1 (6 bases). This CDR3 is 14 amino acids long. Germline-derived CDR1 and CDR2 are SQVTM and ANQGSEA. Trimming stripped 5 bases from V and 0 bases from J, with 11 bases between. The CDR3 coding sequence is TGCAGCGTTCAGTTGACAGGCTCTGGAAACACCATATATTTT. Its protein is CSVQLTGSGNTIYF.

The rearrangement joins TRBV27 to TRBJ1-2, with 10 positions matching TRBD1. Trimming took 0 bases from V and 3 from J; bases not matched to a gene: 1. This CDR3 comprises 15 residues. Germline lookup yields CDR1 MNHEY and CDR2 SMNVEV (reference sequence). The CDR3 loop is CASSLSGQGYYGYTF. The CDR3 bases are TGTGCCAGCAGTTTATCGGGACAGGGGTACTATGGCTACACCTTC.

The V and J genes are TRBV24-1 and TRBJ2-4; no reliable D call. Germline CDR1 reads KGHDR; CDR2 reads SFDVKD. Trimming pared 4 bases from V and 1 base from J, leaving 13 bases between. The CDR3 runs 16 residues. The CDR3 spells CATSESGVGAKNIQYF. In nucleotides, the CDR3 is TGTGCCACCAGTGAAAGTGGAGTCGGGGCCAAAAACATTCAGTACTTC.

The chain couples TRBV19 to TRBJ1-5; D ambiguous. Germline V gene sequence: CDR1 LNHDA, CDR2 SQIVND (reference sequence). V lost 6 bases and J 11 bases, leaving 20 bases between the germline ends. The CDR3 is 14 amino acids. CDR3 in DNA: TGTGCCAGTAGCCACCTGAGGGAGGAACGGTCCCAGCATTTT. Translated, it gives CASSHLREERSQHF.

This clone is a singleton in its sample. The chain recombines TRBV29-1 with TRBJ1-1, with 7 bases that match TRBD1. Looked up from germline, CDR1 is SQVTM and CDR2 is ANQGSEA. J lost 0 bases, V lost 6 bases, and 13 bases had no gene match. The CDR3 has 16 residues. The CDR3 DNA follows: TGCAGCGTACCCGAGGGGGCGAAGAGAATGAACACTGAAGCTTTCTTT. Amino acid sequence: CSVPEGAKRMNTEAFF.

The rearrangement joins TRBV12-5 to TRBJ2-3; 10 bases match TRBD2. V lost 0 bases, J lost 4 bases, and 13 bases stayed unmatched. This CDR3 region has 19 residues. CDR1 and CDR2 from the germline V gene are LGHNT and FRNRAP. CDR3 nucleotide sequence: TGTGCTAGTGGTTTGGTAGGCGGTAGCGGGAGGATCAGCGCAGATACGCAGTATTTT. Amino acid sequence: CASGLVGGSGRISADTQYF.

The gene calls are TRBV7-2 and TRBJ2-7; TRBD2 matches 16 bases. CDR3 length: 19 residues. In germline, CDR1 is SGHTA, CDR2 FQGNSA. J lost 2 bases, V lost 2 bases, and 9 bases had no gene match. CDR3 DNA: TGTGCCAGCAGCTTAACCCCTTCCGGGACTAGCGGGAGGGCCTACGAGCAGTACGTC. This sequence encodes CASSLTPSGTSGRAYEQYV.

This CDR3 reads CASSLESWKDSYYGYTF. DNA of the CDR3: TGTGCCAGCAGCTTGGAGTCGTGGAAGGACTCTTACTATGGCTACACCTTC. This chain connects TRBV5-6 to TRBJ1-2; no definite D call. Deletions cut 0 bases from V and 3 bases from J, with 18 bases between. Germline V lookup: CDR1 SGHDT, CDR2 YYEEEE. The CDR3 runs to 17 residues.

The V gene is TRBV6-2 or TRBV6-3, the J gene TRBJ2-5, with TRBD2 as a possible D gene (7 bases). Deletions cut 6 bases from V and 5 bases from J, with 22 bases between. The CDR3 runs to 16 residues. CDR1 and CDR2 (germline): MNHEY, SVGEGT. DNA of the CDR3: TGTGCCAGCAGCCCCGCGGGGGCGGGATTGGTGGAGACCCAGTACTTC. It translates to CASSPAGAGLVETQYF.

This clone appeared a single time. The V gene is TRBV11-3, the J gene TRBJ1-2, with D hard to call. The CDR3 spans 14 residues. V gave up 0 bases and J gave up 3 bases, with 8 bases separating them. CDR1 and CDR2 from the germline V gene are SGHNT and YENEEA. The CDR3 nucleotides read TGTGCCAGCAGCTTAGATCGAACAGACTATGGCTACACCTTC. This gives the protein CASSLDRTDYGYTF.

The gene calls are TRBV27 and TRBJ1-4, with D perhaps matching TRBD1 (6 bases). The germline V and J ends were trimmed by 5 bases and 0 bases, with 10 bases remaining between them. Per germline, CDR1 MNHEY and CDR2 SMNVEV (reference sequence). The CDR3 runs 15 residues. The CDR3 is CASSPGTTTNEKLFF. The CDR3 coding sequence is TGTGCCAGCAGTCCCGGGACAACAACTAATGAAAAACTGTTTTTT. Using reference TRBV27 and TRBJ1-4 for the parts outside the CDR3, the full variable domain is EAQVTQNPRYLITVTGKKLTVTCSQNMNHEYMSWYRQDPGLGLRQIYYSMNVEVTDKGDVPEGYKVSRKEKRNFPLILESPSPNQTSLYFCASSPGTTTNEKLFFGSGTQLSVL.

The chain carries TRBV9 and TRBJ1-1, with a tentative D call TRBD1 (5 bases). V lost 3 bases and J lost 8, with 14 bases in between. The CDR3 is 13 residues long. In germline, CDR1 is SGDLS, CDR2 YYNGEE. The CDR3 loop reads CASSAGHGNEAFF. CDR3 coding DNA: TGTGCCAGCAGCGCCGGACATGGGAACGAAGCTTTCTTT.

The CDR3 region is CASSQWVRRGRYSGNTIYF. CDR3 in DNA: TGTGCCAGCAGCCAATGGGTTCGACGGGGGAGGTATTCTGGAAACACCATATATTTT. The genes are TRBV14 and TRBJ1-3; D might be TRBD1 (5 bases). The V end lost 2 bases, the J end lost 1 base, and 21 bases lay between the germline ends. The CDR3 is 19 residues long. Per germline, CDR1 SGHDN and CDR2 FVKESK.

The chain combines TRBV6-2 or TRBV6-3 with TRBJ2-7; TRBD1 agrees at 7 bases. J was trimmed by 1 base and V by 5 bases; bases with no gene match: 5. The CDR3 runs 14 residues. Per germline, CDR1 MNHEY and CDR2 SVGEGT. The CDR3 is CASSPRQGSYEQYV. CDR3 nucleotide sequence: TGTGCCAGCAGTCCGAGACAGGGTTCCTACGAGCAGTACGTC.

The chain joins TRBV14 to TRBJ1-2; 8 nucleotides match TRBD1. From germline, CDR1 is SGHDN and CDR2 FVKESK. Losses at the gene ends were 3 bases for V and 4 bases for J; bases not matched to a gene: 4. The CDR3 sequence is 14 residues long. CDR3 sequence reads: CASSHGQGFYGYTF. The CDR3, as DNA: TGTGCCAGCAGCCACGGACAGGGATTCTATGGCTACACCTTC.

The chain carries TRBV27 and TRBJ1-2; the D gene is possibly TRBD1 (6 bases). Trimming removed 5 bases from V and 6 bases from J, with 13 bases in between. The germline CDR1 and CDR2 sequences are MNHEY and SMNVEV (reference sequence). The CDR3 consists of 13 residues. CDR3 amino acids: CASSSRDTDGYTF. The CDR3 nucleotides are TGTGCCAGCAGTAGCCGGGACACGGATGGCTACACCTTC.

The rearrangement links TRBV6-5 to TRBJ2-5; 7 bases align to TRBD2. Germline V gene data show CDR1 as MNHEY and CDR2 as SVGAGI. V lost 10 bases and J lost 5; bases outside the gene matches: 10. The CDR3 runs to 13 residues. DNA for the CDR3: TGTGCCACCACATACGGGAGGTGGGAGACCCAGTACTTC. This sequence encodes CATTYGRWETQYF.

The chain has TRBV11-2 and TRBJ1-6; D not certain. The CDR3 has 15 amino acids. V lost 4 bases and J lost 7, with 14 bases in between. Germline values: CDR1 SGHAT, CDR2 FQNNGV. The CDR3 DNA is TGTGCCAGCAGCTCTAAAGGCGGGCACAATTCACCCCTCCACTTT. Its protein product is CASSSKGGHNSPLHF.

J is TRBJ1-5 and V is TRBV6-5; D remains unclear. This CDR3 comprises 15 residues. Germline V lookup: CDR1 MNHEY, CDR2 SVGAGI. V lost 5 bases and J lost 1, with 12 bases in between. Written as DNA, the CDR3 is TGTGCCAGCAGTAGCGGGCCACAGAGCAATCAGCCCCAGCATTTT. Residues: CASSSGPQSNQPQHF.

The chain employs TRBV7-9 and TRBJ1-1; D is ambiguous. Trimming cost V 3 bases and J 3 bases, with 11 bases left between them. Germline CDR1 is SEHNR and CDR2 is FQNEAQ (reference sequence). CDR3 length equals 14 residues. The CDR3 nucleotides read TGTGCCAGCAGCTTTATCCTTCGGGACACTGAAGCTTTCTTT. Its translation is CASSFILRDTEAFF. Full variable domain (missing parts from reference TRBV7-9 and TRBJ1-1): DTGVSQNPRHKITKRGQNVTFRCDPISEHNRLYWYRQTLGQGPEFLTYFQNEAQLEKSRLLSDRFSAERPKGSFSTLEIQRTEQGDSAMYLCASSFILRDTEAFFGQGTRLTVV.

The CDR3 region has the DNA TGTGCCAGCACCCCGTGGGGCCAGCGGAACACCGGGGAGCTGTTTTTT. This codes for CASTPWGQRNTGELFF. This rearrangement joins TRBV5-4 to TRBJ2-2, with a tentative D call TRBD1 (5 bases). Trimming took 6 bases from V and 1 from J, leaving 16 bases between them. Looked up from germline, CDR1 is SGHNT and CDR2 is YYREEE (reference sequence). The CDR3 spans 16 residues.

This chain links TRBV5-1 with TRBJ2-7; 10 nucleotides match TRBD2. Germline CDR1 reads SGHRS; CDR2 reads YFSETQ. The CDR3 consists of 15 residues. The V segment lost 4 bases and the J segment 2 bases; nucleotides outside the gene matches: 6. The DNA of the CDR3 is TGCGCCAGCAGCCGCGGACTAGCGGAAACCTACGAGCAGTACGTC. As protein: CASSRGLAETYEQYV.

The genes are TRBV6-1 and TRBJ1-2; no clear D gene. Trimming left V 0 bases short and J 4 bases short, with 6 bases between. The CDR3 spans 13 residues. Germline V lookup: CDR1 MNHNS, CDR2 SASEGT. CDR3 bases: TGTGCCAGCAGTGAAGCATTCGGCTATGGCTACACCTTC. Protein product: CASSEAFGYGYTF.

This chain connects TRBV23-1 to TRBJ1-5, with a possible D match to TRBD1 (5 bases). TRBV23-1 is marked as an open reading frame, function uncertain. The length of the CDR3 is 13 residues. Trimming removed 4 bases from V and 7 bases from J, with 11 bases in between. The CDR3 coding sequence is TGCGCCAGCAGTCTTGTCAGGGCCCAGCCCCAGCATTTT. Its protein product is CASSLVRAQPQHF.

CDR3 loop: CASRYRGTGSTEQYV. CDR3 sequence (DNA): TGTGCCAGCAGATACCGGGGGACAGGGAGTACCGAGCAGTACGTC. The chain joins TRBV6-5 to TRBJ2-7; 9 bases are a match to TRBD1. J was trimmed by 6 bases and V by 6 bases; bases with no gene match: 12. Germline CDR1 is MNHEY and CDR2 is SVGAGI. This CDR3 is built from 15 residues.

The rearrangement uses TRBV10-3 and TRBJ1-1, with a weak D call TRBD1 (6 bases). This CDR3 contains 13 residues. V was cut by 10 bases and J by 0 bases, with 12 bases left in between. Germline CDR1 ENHRY, CDR2 SYGVKD. The CDR3 DNA follows: TGTGCCACAAACAGGGACCTGAACACTGAAGCTTTCTTT. It is translated as CATNRDLNTEAFF.